The 20 T cell receptor beta chains below come from one sample, sequenced in a study of blood T cell repertoires in COVID-19. The data were produced by immunoSEQ multiplex PCR, yet TCRdb's version contains in-frame clones alone and is incomplete. The repertoire holds 50,000 to 65,000 clones, with about nine tenths as singletons. Material for sequencing was peripheral blood. The receptors derive from an older woman with active or convalescent COVID-19.

J is TRBJ2-7 and V is TRBV12-3 or TRBV12-4; 10 positions agree with TRBD1. This CDR3 region has 13 residues. Unmatched junction bases numbered 2, after V lost 4 bases and J lost 5 bases. The DNA of the CDR3 is TGTGCCAGCAGTTCAGGACAGGGGGACGAGCAGTACTTC. It translates to CASSSGQGDEQYF.

This chain joins TRBV12-3 or TRBV12-4 and TRBJ1-5, with 8 bases aligning to TRBD1. The CDR3 consists of 13 residues. V lost 6 bases to trimming and J lost 9 bases; unmatched junction nucleotides: 7. In nucleotides, the CDR3 is TGTGCCAGCAGGCAGGGGGCTGTGGGGCCCCAGCATTTT. It encodes CASRQGAVGPQHF.

The chain uses TRBV28 and TRBJ1-1, with 7 nucleotides matching TRBD1. The junction had 4 bases not matched to a gene; V was cut back by 2 bases and J by 4 bases. Germline V lookup: CDR1 MDHEN, CDR2 SYDVKM. The CDR3 is 14 amino acids. The CDR3 is CASSLGSGGTEAFF. CDR3 coding DNA: TGTGCCAGCAGTTTAGGTTCAGGGGGCACTGAAGCTTTCTTT.

The V call is TRBV15, the J call TRBJ2-3; 8 nucleotides align to TRBD2. The CDR3 has 15 amino acids. Germline assignment: CDR1 LNHNV and CDR2 YYDKDF (reference sequence). The trim removed 9 bases at V and 4 bases at J, leaving 12 bases unmatched. The DNA for the CDR3 is TGTGCCACTCAACCCCAGGAGCGGGAGCCAGATACGCAGTATTTT. Translating gives CATQPQEREPDTQYF.

The chain employs TRBV7-3 and TRBJ2-2, with a weak D call TRBD1 (6 bases). V was trimmed by 3 bases and J by 2 bases, leaving 16 bases between them. Germline lookup yields CDR1 SGHTA and CDR2 FQGTGA. This CDR3 spans 17 amino acids. In DNA, the CDR3 is TGTGCCAGCAGCTTTACAGGGACGGTGAGAAACACCGGGGAGCTGTTTTTT. Protein product: CASSFTGTVRNTGELFF.

This clone was seen once. The chain employs TRBV5-1 and TRBJ2-7; TRBD1 is a possible D gene (5 bases). The germline gives CDR1 SGHRS, CDR2 YFSETQ. This CDR3 comprises 15 residues. V lost 0 bases and J 0 bases, leaving 10 bases between the germline ends. This CDR3 is CASSLVQGFSYEQYF. CDR3 coding DNA: TGCGCCAGCAGCTTGGTCCAGGGATTCTCCTACGAGCAGTACTTC.

This clone appeared once. V usage is TRBV6-1 and J usage is TRBJ1-2; D is possibly TRBD1 (5 bases). Trimming took off 1 base at V and 10 bases at J, with 13 bases between the two ends. CDR1 is MNHNS and CDR2 is SASEGT in the germline V gene. The CDR3 length is 13 residues. The CDR3 coding sequence is TGTGCCAGCAGTGAAGTCGGGGGTTTCGTCTACACCTTC. This translates into CASSEVGGFVYTF.

The chain is built from TRBV30 and TRBJ1-1; TRBD1 is a possible D gene (5 bases). From germline, CDR1 is GTSNPN and CDR2 SVGIG (reference sequence). Trimming shortened V by 0 bases and J by 1 base, and 6 bases separated the two germline ends. CDR3 length equals 13 residues. For the CDR3, the DNA is TGTGCCTGGAGTGTAAGGGGGAACACTGAAGCTTTCTTT. Translating gives CAWSVRGNTEAFF.

The sample holds one count of this clone. This sequence joins TRBV12-3 or TRBV12-4 and TRBJ2-3; possible D gene TRBD2, 6 bases. V was clipped by 6 bases and J by 2 bases, with 9 bases between them. The CDR3 runs 13 residues. In nucleotides, the CDR3 is TGTGCCAGCAGGACTAGGCTCACAGATACGCAGTATTTT. Translating it yields CASRTRLTDTQYF.

This clone was observed a handful of times. V gene TRBV27 combines with J gene TRBJ1-1, with D maybe TRBD1 (5 bases). With 6 bases removed from V and 6 bases from J, the gap between germline ends came to 14 bases. Germline V gives CDR1 MNHEY, CDR2 SMNVEV (reference sequence). This CDR3 has 13 residues. This CDR3 reads CASSTGPSPEAFF. The DNA for the CDR3 is TGTGCCAGCAGCACAGGCCCCAGCCCTGAAGCTTTCTTT.

This clone was detected once. The J gene is TRBJ2-2, the V gene TRBV29-1; TRBD2 matches at 13 bases. This CDR3 region has 16 residues. The V segment lost 5 bases and the J segment 6 bases; nucleotides outside the gene matches: 9. Germline CDR1 SQVTM, CDR2 ANQGSEA. The CDR3 protein is CSVIRTSGSSAGELFF. CDR3 nucleotides: TGCAGCGTTATTAGGACTAGCGGGAGTTCGGCCGGGGAGCTGTTTTTT.

V usage is TRBV28 and J usage is TRBJ1-2, with TRBD1 matching over 9 bases. Germline V gives CDR1 MDHEN, CDR2 SYDVKM. This CDR3 is 14 amino acids long. Trimming took 4 bases from V and 7 from J; bases not matched to a gene: 7. As DNA, the CDR3 is TGTGCCAGCAGTTCCGGACAGGGGAGTAGTGGCTACACCTTC. Translated, it gives CASSSGQGSSGYTF.

The chain is built from TRBV6-2 or TRBV6-3 and TRBJ2-1, with 16 bases identical to TRBD2. The CDR3 is made up of 19 amino acids. V lost 5 bases and J lost 5; bases outside the gene matches: 12. Germline CDR1 and CDR2: MNHEY and SVGEGT. The CDR3 is CASSPMGLAGGPGNNEQFF. CDR3 in DNA: TGTGCCAGCAGTCCCATGGGACTAGCGGGAGGGCCGGGAAACAATGAGCAGTTCTTC.

The chain has TRBV27 and TRBJ2-1, with TRBD2 matching over 13 bases. With 5 bases clipped from V and 7 bases from J, the junction kept 5 bases outside the gene matches. CDR1 MNHEY and CDR2 SMNVEV come from the germline V gene (reference sequence). The CDR3 runs 15 residues. In nucleotides, the CDR3 is TGTGCCAGCAGTCCCGGGACTAGCGGGAAAAATGAGCAGTTCTTC. Translating it yields CASSPGTSGKNEQFF.

The chain carries TRBV6-5 and TRBJ2-7; D remains ambiguous. The CDR3 consists of 14 residues. Trimming shortened V by 2 bases and J by 1 base, and 9 bases separated the two germline ends. CDR1 and CDR2 (germline): MNHEY, SVGAGI. CDR3 sequence: CASSYRDKSYEQYF. The CDR3 coding sequence is TGTGCCAGCAGTTACCGCGACAAGTCCTACGAGCAGTACTTC.

The chain joins TRBV11-3 to TRBJ2-7; 7 bases map to TRBD2. The CDR3 runs 15 residues. With 1 base clipped from V and 0 bases from J, the junction kept 3 bases outside the gene matches. Germline V gives CDR1 SGHNT, CDR2 YENEEA. The DNA for the CDR3 is TGTGCCAGCAGCTTAGGGCGGGGGTACTCCTACGAGCAGTACTTC. Its protein product is CASSLGRGYSYEQYF.

This rearrangement joins TRBV19 to TRBJ1-2, with 7 bases fitting TRBD1. V was pared by 5 bases and J by 4 bases, with 10 bases of the junction left unmatched. Germline-derived CDR1 and CDR2 are LNHDA and SQIVND (reference sequence). The CDR3 loop spans 15 amino acids. CDR3 nucleotides: TGTGCCAGTAGTCCCCGACAGGGCCTCCTCTATGGCTACACCTTC. Amino acids: CASSPRQGLLYGYTF.

The rearrangement links TRBV6-1 to TRBJ2-7; D perhaps matches TRBD2 (5 bases). CDR1 and CDR2 from the germline V gene are MNHNS and SASEGT. CDR3 size: 14 residues. The V gene lost 2 bases and the J gene lost 3 bases, with 11 bases spanning the gap. The CDR3 protein is CASSESGGNYEQYF. CDR3 in DNA: TGTGCCAGCAGTGAAAGTGGAGGAAACTACGAGCAGTACTTC.

This clone has only a few counts. This rearrangement joins TRBV7-3 to TRBJ2-1; a possible D gene is TRBD1 (5 bases). The CDR3 length is 15 residues. Trimming shortened V by 2 bases and J by 0 bases, and 8 bases separated the two germline ends. Germline V gene lookup returns CDR1 SGHTA and CDR2 FQGTGA. CDR3: CASSLSDNSYNEQFF. DNA of the CDR3: TGTGCCAGCAGCTTATCGGACAACTCCTACAATGAGCAGTTCTTC.

The chain is built from TRBV15 and TRBJ2-7; 7 nucleotides line up with TRBD2. CDR1 is LNHNV and CDR2 is YYDKDF in the germline V gene (reference sequence). CDR3 size: 15 residues. Unmatched junction bases numbered 8, after V lost 0 bases and J lost 6 bases. The CDR3 DNA is TGTGCCACCAGCAGAGATCTCGGGGGGAAGGGCGAGCAGTACTTC. Its translation is CATSRDLGGKGEQYF.